Each of the 21 T cell receptor beta chains below was sequenced from the same sample in a study of regulatory T cells in long-lasting Graves disease. Regarding time point: newly diagnosed GD, antithyroid drugs for less than 3 months. Researchers made the TCR library from RNA that was extracted from PBMCs. The TCR beta library used iRepertoire HTBI primers with Arm-PCR amplification of CDR3. TCRdb re-called the multiplex PCR reads through MiXCR, storing one row per CDR3 protein. In the table there are under 450,000 distinct CDR3 sequences, around 16% of which are singletons. The data were also submitted as part of a second study, on T cells in Graves' hyperthyroidism and ophthalmopathy.

The sequenced sample was peripheral blood mononuclear cells (PBMCs), obtained at new diagnosis, from a patient treated with antithyroid drugs. The origin of the receptors is a woman in her late teens or twenties with Graves disease.

The rearrangement joins TRBV19 to TRBJ1-5; 8 bases are a match to TRBD1. The CDR3 loop spans 15 amino acids. Germline assignment: CDR1 LNHDA and CDR2 SQIVND (reference sequence). Trimming at V came to 4 bases and at J to 7 bases, leaving 9 bases not matched to a gene. The CDR3 region has the DNA TGTGCCAGTAGTAATGACAGGGGAAGGGGACAGCCCCAGCATTTT. Protein product: CASSNDRGRGQPQHF. The entire variable domain, with the rest obtained from reference TRBV19 and TRBJ1-5, is as follows: DGGITQSPKYLFRKEGQNVTLSCEQNLNHDAMYWYRQDPGQGLRLIYYSQIVNDFQKGDIAEGYSVSREKKESFPLTVTSAQKNPTAFYLCASSNDRGRGQPQHFGDGTRLSIL.

This clonotype was seen ten or more times. Here the CDR3 reads CASSLGGELADTGELFF. Here the CDR3 DNA reads TGTGCCAGCAGCTTGGGGGGTGAACTAGCGGACACCGGGGAGCTGTTTTTT. The chain recombines TRBV5-4 with TRBJ2-2; 8 bases align to TRBD2. The ends lost 0 bases at V and 3 bases at J; junction bases unmatched: 7. The CDR3 has 17 amino acids. Germline V gene lookup returns CDR1 SGHNT and CDR2 YYREEE (reference sequence).

This clonotype was seen repeatedly, ten times or more. This chain's CDR3 is CAWSVQIREKLFF. CDR3 nucleotides: TGTGCCTGGAGTGTACAGATAAGGGAAAAACTGTTTTTT. V is TRBV30 and J is TRBJ1-4, with D unresolved. This CDR3 comprises 13 residues. Germline V gene data show CDR1 as GTSNPN and CDR2 as SVGIG (reference sequence). Trimming cost V 0 bases and J 8 bases, with 10 bases left between them.

The rearrangement links TRBV30 to TRBJ1-2; TRBD1 agrees at 9 bases. The CDR3 length is 13 residues. Trimming cost V 3 bases and J 8 bases; bases outside gene matches: 7. Germline lookup yields CDR1 GTSNPN and CDR2 SVGIG (reference sequence). DNA for the CDR3: TGTGCCTGGAGGTTACAGGGGGCGCAGGGCTACACCTTC. It is translated as CAWRLQGAQGYTF.

Many counts were recorded for this clonotype. V usage is TRBV3-1 and J usage is TRBJ2-3; 9 nucleotides agree with TRBD2. Trimming took 4 bases from V and 0 from J; bases not matched to a gene: 5. Germline CDR1 is LGHDT and CDR2 is YNNKEL (reference sequence). This CDR3 contains 16 residues. This CDR3 is CASSLGTSRSTDTQYF. The CDR3 bases are TGTGCCAGCAGCCTTGGGACTAGCCGCAGCACAGATACGCAGTATTTT.

This clonotype appeared many times. V and J are TRBV28 and TRBJ1-2; 10 nucleotides agree with TRBD1. Losses at the gene ends were 3 bases for V and 2 bases for J; bases not matched to a gene: 6. Germline V gives CDR1 MDHEN, CDR2 SYDVKM. This CDR3 contains 16 residues. This chain's CDR3 is CASSLGGQGLNYGYTF. The CDR3 DNA reads TGTGCCAGCAGTTTGGGGGGACAGGGGCTAAACTATGGCTACACCTTC.

Only a few counts were recorded for this clonotype. The chain joins TRBV6-5 to TRBJ2-7; D unresolved. There are 14 residues in the CDR3. Between the trimmed V and J ends, which lost 0 bases and 3 bases, there was a span of 9 bases. Germline V gene sequence: CDR1 MNHEY, CDR2 SVGAGI. For the CDR3, the DNA is TGTGCCAGCAGTTACTCGGCCAGGATCTACGAGCAGTACTTC. Amino acid sequence: CASSYSARIYEQYF.

This clonotype was picked up many times. The chain carries TRBV11-2 and TRBJ2-3; TRBD2 aligns across 14 bases. Losses at the gene ends were 1 base for V and 5 bases for J; bases not matched to a gene: 5. Germline V gene sequence: CDR1 SGHAT, CDR2 FQNNGV. The CDR3 sequence is 17 residues long. In DNA form, the CDR3 reads TGTGCCAGCAGCTTAGGCCGACTAGCGGGAGGGGTAGATACGCAGTATTTT. Its protein product is CASSLGRLAGGVDTQYF.

In the case of this clonotype: This may be a read error: a much more frequent sequence differs by one nucleotide. The chain recombines TRBV30 with TRBJ1-2; tentatively, D is TRBD1 (5 bases). This CDR3 comprises 15 residues. Trimming pared 0 bases from V and 4 bases from J, leaving 15 bases between. Germline V gene lookup returns CDR1 GTSNPN and CDR2 SVGIG (reference sequence). The CDR3 is CAWSVRDLGTYGYTF. CDR3 bases: TGTGCCTGGAGTGTACGTGACCTTGGGACCTATGGCTACACCTTC.

This clonotype has just a few counts. The rearrangement uses TRBV2 and TRBJ2-6, with 10 bases that match TRBD1. The length of the CDR3 is 17 residues. J gave up 1 base and V 11 bases, and 11 bases lay outside the gene matches. Germline assignment: CDR1 SNHLY and CDR2 FYNNEI. This CDR3 is CACKDRGNFSGANVLTF. The CDR3 DNA reads TGTGCCTGCAAGGACAGGGGGAATTTTTCTGGGGCCAACGTCCTGACTTTC.

This clonotype was observed at least ten times. The chain carries TRBV20-1 and TRBJ2-3; D gene uncertain. Germline V gene sequence: CDR1 DFQATT, CDR2 SNEGSKA (reference sequence). The CDR3 extends over 14 amino acids. V shed 3 bases and J shed 0 bases, with 10 bases lying between them. The CDR3 nucleotides read TGCAGTGCTAGGGCTAGTTTGAGCACAGATACGCAGTATTTT. It translates to CSARASLSTDTQYF.

The chain uses TRBV6-4 and TRBJ2-3; 10 nucleotides agree with TRBD2. V lost 0 bases to trimming and J lost 4 bases; unmatched junction nucleotides: 4. There are 16 residues in the CDR3. CDR1 and CDR2 (germline): MRHNA, SNTAGT. The CDR3 nucleotides are TGTGCCAGCAGTGACTCAAAAGCGGGGGGGCCAGATACGCAGTATTTT. As protein: CASSDSKAGGPDTQYF.

The CDR3 sequence is CASRYTSGRYEQFF. CDR3 coding DNA: TGTGCCAGCAGGTATACTAGCGGGAGATATGAGCAGTTCTTC. The gene calls are TRBV28 and TRBJ2-1; 11 bases line up with TRBD2. The germline CDR1 and CDR2 sequences are MDHEN and SYDVKM. This CDR3 is 14 amino acids long. The V gene end was trimmed by 6 bases and the J gene end by 8 bases; junction bases not matched to a gene: 6.

This clonotype was seen ten or more times. CDR3 amino acids: CAISPDRGNTEAFF. The DNA for the CDR3 is TGTGCCATCAGTCCCGACAGGGGGAACACTGAAGCTTTCTTT. The rearrangement uses TRBV10-3 and TRBJ1-1, with 8 bases matching TRBD1. The V and J ends lost 5 bases and 1 base, in that order; junction bases with no gene match: 3. The length of the CDR3 is 14 residues. CDR1 is ENHRY, CDR2 SYGVKD, per germline.

Notes on this clonotype: This may be a read error: a much more frequent sequence differs by one nucleotide. The chain couples TRBV28 to TRBJ2-7; 8 bases fit TRBD2. Per germline, CDR1 MDHEN and CDR2 SYDVKM. V was clipped by 7 bases and J by 2 bases; unmatched bases: 7. This CDR3 spans 14 amino acids. The CDR3 bases are TGTGCCAGCAATGAGACGGGACTAGCCTACGAGCAGTACTTC. It codes for CASNETGLAYEQYF.

This chain joins TRBV11-2 and TRBJ2-7; no reliable D call. CDR3 size: 14 residues. CDR1 is SGHAT and CDR2 is FQNNGV in the germline V gene. The V end lost 0 bases, the J end lost 1 base, and 7 bases lay between the germline ends. CDR3 nucleotides: TGTGCCAGCAGCTTAGACGGCCCTTCCTACGAGCAGTACTTC. This sequence encodes CASSLDGPSYEQYF.

This clonotype was counted at least ten times. The chain employs TRBV7-9 and TRBJ2-2, with 14 bases fitting TRBD2. This CDR3 is 17 amino acids long. V lost 3 bases, J lost 7 bases, and 7 bases stayed unmatched. In germline, CDR1 is SEHNR, CDR2 FQNEAQ (reference sequence). The CDR3 DNA is TGTGCCAGCAGCTTGGGACTAGCGGGAGTCCCCGACGGGGAGCTGTTTTTT. Amino acid sequence: CASSLGLAGVPDGELFF.

This clonotype was detected ten times or more. The gene calls are TRBV2 and TRBJ2-1, with D possibly TRBD2 on 5 matching bases. Germline values: CDR1 SNHLY, CDR2 FYNNEI. Trimming stripped 7 bases from V and 5 bases from J, with 12 bases between. The CDR3 has 13 amino acids. This CDR3 reads CASKSGADNEQFF. The CDR3 nucleotides are TGTGCCAGCAAATCTGGAGCGGACAATGAGCAGTTCTTC.

This clonotype came up a few times. This rearrangement joins TRBV30 to TRBJ2-1; 10 positions agree with TRBD2. V dropped 4 bases and J dropped 5; count of bases not matched to a gene: 11. The CDR3 sequence is 16 residues long. Germline values: CDR1 GTSNPN, CDR2 SVGIG (reference sequence). The CDR3 region is CAWTPGVGLANNEQFF. The CDR3 nucleotides read TGTGCCTGGACCCCGGGGGTGGGACTAGCGAACAATGAGCAGTTCTTC. Full variable domain (missing parts from reference TRBV30 and TRBJ2-1): SQTIHQWPATLVQPVGSPLSLECTVEGTSNPNLYWYRQAAGRGLQLLFYSVGIGQISSEVPQNLSASRPQDRQFILSSKKLLLSDSGFYLCAWTPGVGLANNEQFFGPGTRLTVL.

This clonotype has just a few counts. The genes are TRBV12-3 or TRBV12-4 and TRBJ2-7; D gene uncertain. V lost 6 bases and J lost 4, with 16 bases in between. The CDR3 sequence is 14 residues long. This CDR3 is CASSPLIYVYEQYF. Written as DNA, the CDR3 is TGTGCCAGCAGCCCCCTTATTTATGTGTACGAGCAGTACTTC.

This clonotype was found many times. V gene TRBV11-2 combines with J gene TRBJ2-1; 13 bases are shared with TRBD2. Germline-derived CDR1 and CDR2 are SGHAT and FQNNGV. This CDR3 comprises 16 residues. Losses at the gene ends were 5 bases for V and 5 bases for J; bases not matched to a gene: 6. The CDR3 reads CASSRTSGGLNNEQFF. In DNA form, the CDR3 reads TGTGCCAGCAGCCGGACTAGCGGGGGCCTTAACAATGAGCAGTTCTTC.